The rows below give T cell receptor beta chains drawn from one sample of a study of T cell responses to AZD1222 COVID-19 vaccine. The assay was immunoSEQ multiplex PCR, and TCRdb's table has in-frame clones only and misses some. The sample lists over 90,000 clones; 80% to 85% were seen once. Sequences were derived from peripheral blood, sampled on day 0 of AZD1222 vaccination. The receptors were gathered from an adult in good health. Both conserved end residues are part of each CDR3. Each record gives: J gene, clone size, V gene, D gene, CDR3 protein, CDR3 DNA. The D gene is left open where the match is weak. The listing skips clone size in some rows; elsewhere it reads once, few, many or a size class.

j_gene: TRBJ1-2; abundance: NA; v_gene: TRBV6-5; d_gene: NA; CDR3aa: CASSYDSLNYGYTF; CDR3nt: TGTGCCAGCAGTTACGACAGTCTTAACTATGGCTACACCTTC
j_gene: TRBJ1-2; abundance: NA; v_gene: TRBV3-1/TRBV3-2; d_gene: NA; CDR3aa: CASSQDRGSSYGYTF; CDR3nt: TGTGCCAGCAGCCAAGATAGGGGTTCCTCCTATGGCTACACCTTC
j_gene: TRBJ1-3; abundance: NA; v_gene: TRBV6-5; d_gene: NA; CDR3aa: CASSRSGASGNTIYF; CDR3nt: TGTGCCAGCAGTCGGTCCGGGGCCTCTGGAAACACCATATATTTT
j_gene: TRBJ2-1; abundance: NA; v_gene: TRBV5-6; d_gene: NA; CDR3aa: CASSLVRDPYNEQFF; CDR3nt: TGTGCCAGCAGCCTTGTGCGGGATCCCTACAATGAGCAGTTCTTC
j_gene: TRBJ1-1; abundance: NA; v_gene: TRBV5-1; d_gene: NA; CDR3aa: CASSLASPNTEAFF; CDR3nt: TGCGCCAGCAGCTTGGCCAGCCCGAACACTGAAGCTTTCTTT
j_gene: TRBJ1-2; abundance: NA; v_gene: TRBV4-3; d_gene: NA; CDR3aa: CASSQDKHGPGGYTF; CDR3nt: TGCGCCAGCAGCCAAGATAAGCACGGTCCAGGAGGCTACACCTTC
j_gene: TRBJ2-5; abundance: NA; v_gene: TRBV6-5; d_gene: NA; CDR3aa: CASKASAGTQYF; CDR3nt: TGTGCCAGCAAGGCCTCGGCTGGGACCCAGTACTTC
j_gene: TRBJ1-6; abundance: NA; v_gene: TRBV19; d_gene: TRBD1; CDR3aa: CASPEPDRVFFDNSPLHF; CDR3nt: TGTGCCAGCCCAGAACCGGACAGGGTGTTTTTTGATAATTCACCCCTCCACTTT
j_gene: TRBJ1-1; abundance: NA; v_gene: TRBV27; d_gene: NA; CDR3aa: CASREDGRTEAFF; CDR3nt: TGTGCCAGCAGGGAGGACGGCCGCACTGAAGCTTTCTTT
j_gene: TRBJ2-3; abundance: NA; v_gene: TRBV12-5; d_gene: NA; CDR3aa: CASAPDSYTQYF; CDR3nt: TGTGCTAGTGCCCCCGACTCGTATACGCAGTATTTT
j_gene: TRBJ1-3; abundance: NA; v_gene: TRBV7-2; d_gene: NA; CDR3aa: CASSLGDLGTIYF; CDR3nt: TGTGCCAGCAGCTTAGGGGACCTAGGCACCATATATTTT
j_gene: TRBJ1-6; abundance: once; v_gene: TRBV11-2; d_gene: NA; CDR3aa: CASSPWTYNSPLHF; CDR3nt: TGTGCCAGCAGCCCCTGGACGTATAATTCACCCCTCCACTTT
j_gene: TRBJ1-1; abundance: NA; v_gene: TRBV19; d_gene: NA; CDR3aa: CASSTGRVNTEAFF; CDR3nt: TGTGCCAGTAGTACGGGACGGGTGAACACTGAAGCTTTCTTT
j_gene: TRBJ1-1; abundance: NA; v_gene: TRBV6-4; d_gene: NA; CDR3aa: CASSEGAGTLNTEAFF; CDR3nt: TGTGCCAGCAGTGAAGGGGCCGGGACATTGAACACTGAAGCTTTCTTT
j_gene: TRBJ2-2; abundance: few; v_gene: TRBV19; d_gene: TRBD2; CDR3aa: CASRPGLAMNTGELFF; CDR3nt: TGTGCCAGTAGGCCGGGACTAGCTATGAACACCGGGGAGCTGTTTTTT
j_gene: TRBJ1-1; abundance: NA; v_gene: TRBV2; d_gene: NA; CDR3aa: CASSDQVWTEAFF; CDR3nt: TGTGCCAGCAGTGACCAGGTATGGACTGAAGCTTTCTTT
j_gene: TRBJ1-2; abundance: NA; v_gene: TRBV5-6; d_gene: TRBD1; CDR3aa: CASSVTDRVNGYTF; CDR3nt: TGTGCCAGCAGCGTTACTGACAGGGTTAATGGCTACACCTTC
j_gene: TRBJ2-7; abundance: NA; v_gene: TRBV7-9; d_gene: NA; CDR3aa: CASRDETYEQYF; CDR3nt: TGTGCCAGCAGGGACGAAACCTACGAGCAGTACTTC
j_gene: TRBJ2-3; abundance: NA; v_gene: TRBV12-3/TRBV12-4; d_gene: NA; CDR3aa: CASSPSGVDTQYF; CDR3nt: TGTGCCAGCAGCCCGTCCGGGGTGGATACGCAGTATTTT
j_gene: TRBJ1-1; abundance: NA; v_gene: TRBV6-5; d_gene: NA; CDR3aa: CASSYSKSSNTEAFF; CDR3nt: TGTGCCAGCAGTTACTCGAAGTCATCGAACACTGAAGCTTTCTTT
j_gene: TRBJ1-2; abundance: NA; v_gene: TRBV29-1; d_gene: NA; CDR3aa: CSARIRTDGYTF; CDR3nt: TGCAGCGCTCGAATTCGGACGGATGGCTACACCTTC
j_gene: TRBJ1-5; abundance: few; v_gene: TRBV7-2; d_gene: TRBD1; CDR3aa: CASSRDRGNQPQHF; CDR3nt: TGTGCCAGCAGCCGCGACAGGGGCAATCAGCCCCAGCATTTT
j_gene: TRBJ1-1; abundance: NA; v_gene: TRBV7-2; d_gene: NA; CDR3aa: CASSYNQLRVTEAFF; CDR3nt: TGTGCCAGCAGCTACAACCAACTTAGGGTAACTGAAGCTTTCTTT
j_gene: TRBJ1-3; abundance: NA; v_gene: TRBV12-2; d_gene: NA; CDR3aa: CASRKLTGPSGNTIYF; CDR3nt: TGTGCAAGTCGAAAACTTACAGGTCCCTCTGGAAACACCATATATTTT
j_gene: TRBJ1-1; abundance: NA; v_gene: TRBV19; d_gene: NA; CDR3aa: CASLRTARNTEAFF; CDR3nt: TGTGCCAGCCTCAGGACAGCGAGGAACACTGAAGCTTTCTTT
j_gene: TRBJ2-1; abundance: NA; v_gene: TRBV4-1; d_gene: NA; CDR3aa: CASSQVGGFNEQFF; CDR3nt: TGCGCCAGCAGCCAAGTTGGGGGTTTCAATGAGCAGTTCTTC
j_gene: TRBJ2-3; abundance: NA; v_gene: TRBV24-1; d_gene: NA; CDR3aa: CATSSFDTGTDTQYF; CDR3nt: TGTGCCACCAGTTCCTTCGACACGGGCACAGATACGCAGTATTTT
j_gene: TRBJ1-2; abundance: NA; v_gene: TRBV7-2; d_gene: NA; CDR3aa: CASSSEQGRNLDGYTF; CDR3nt: TGTGCCAGCAGCTCGGAACAGGGAAGGAATCTGGATGGCTACACCTTC
j_gene: TRBJ2-1; abundance: NA; v_gene: TRBV25-1; d_gene: NA; CDR3aa: CASSDGGTFYNEQFF; CDR3nt: TGTGCCAGCAGTGACGGTGGCACATTCTACAATGAGCAGTTCTTC
j_gene: TRBJ2-3; abundance: NA; v_gene: TRBV7-3; d_gene: NA; CDR3aa: CASSQVGGFADTQYF; CDR3nt: TGTGCCAGCAGCCAAGTTGGGGGGTTCGCAGATACGCAGTATTTT
j_gene: TRBJ1-1; abundance: NA; v_gene: TRBV10-2; d_gene: NA; CDR3aa: CASSPGRMNTEAFF; CDR3nt: TGCGCCAGCAGTCCAGGGCGAATGAACACTGAAGCTTTCTTT
j_gene: TRBJ2-7; abundance: NA; v_gene: TRBV6-6; d_gene: TRBD1; CDR3aa: CASGQGVTYEQYF; CDR3nt: TGTGCCAGCGGGCAGGGGGTGACCTACGAGCAGTACTTC